A selection of T cell receptor beta chains follows, all from one sample in a study of blood T cells in healthy people across ages. From the 5' RACE reads, TCRdb called clonotypes with MiXCR, one entry per CDR3 protein. The data show more than 650,000 distinct CDR3 sequences, over 20% seen once. Sequencing was performed on blood. These receptors were collected from a man in his 70s in good health. CDR3s include the opening cysteine and the closing phenylalanine or tryptophan. Fields, in order: V gene, clone size, D gene, J gene, CDR3 protein, CDR3 DNA. D genes are given only for firm matches. A clone size is listed for some rows: how often the clone was seen (once, few, many), or a class if it is expanded.

TRBV10-3	-	-	TRBJ1-4	CAISVGEKLFF	TGTGCCATCAGTGTAGGCGAAAAACTGTTTTTT
TRBV12-3/TRBV12-4	-	-	TRBJ1-1	CASSSLGAGAIAFF	TGTGCCAGCTCCTCTTTAGGCGCAGGGGCCATTGCTTTCTTT
TRBV20-1	once	-	TRBJ2-3	CSARVSGITDTQYF	TGCAGTGCTAGAGTTAGCGGAATCACAGATACGCAGTATTTT
TRBV6-6	few	-	TRBJ1-2	CASETVPYGYTF	TGTGCCAGCGAGACAGTTCCTTATGGCTACACCTTC
TRBV7-2	-	-	TRBJ1-2	CASSLILQYGYTF	TGTGCCAGCAGCTTAATACTGCAATATGGCTACACCTTC
TRBV6-2/TRBV6-3	few	-	TRBJ2-1	CASSSIDSFGEQFF	TGTGCCAGCAGTTCCATCGACAGTTTTGGAGAGCAGTTCTTC
TRBV18	-	-	TRBJ2-7	CASSPRNYEQYF	TGTGCCAGCTCACCACGGAACTACGAGCAGTACTTC
TRBV12-3/TRBV12-4	-	-	TRBJ1-2	CASSPRPDYGYTF	TGTGCCAGCAGCCCCCGTCCAGACTATGGCTACACCTTC
TRBV10-3	few	-	TRBJ1-2	CAIQKAGDGIYGYTF	TGTGCCATCCAAAAGGCGGGGGACGGAATCTATGGCTACACCTTC
TRBV29-1	-	TRBD1	TRBJ1-4	CSVDGTGGGKLFF	TGCAGCGTTGATGGGACAGGTGGAGGAAAACTGTTTTTT
TRBV7-7	few	-	TRBJ2-5	CASSPQPGGETQYF	TGTGCCAGCAGCCCCCAGCCAGGAGGGGAGACCCAGTACTTC